The 14 T cell receptor beta chains listed next were all sequenced from one sample in a study of control samples from healthy donors and cancer patients. Method: immunoSEQ multiplex PCR; TCRdb's copy keeps in-frame clones and lacks some. The sample records a few hundred thousand clones, 75% to 95% being singletons. The sample consisted of PBMCs. All receptors derive from a man aged 35-49 years with head and neck cancer.

This sequence joins TRBV18 and TRBJ2-3; 10 bases agree with TRBD2. The CDR3 length is 16 residues. CDR1 is KGHSH, CDR2 LQKENI, per germline. V lost 2 bases and J lost 5; bases outside the gene matches: 7. The CDR3: CASSPIEAGGRDTQYF. As DNA, the CDR3 is TGTGCCAGCTCACCAATAGAAGCGGGGGGGCGAGATACGCAGTATTTT.

This rearrangement joins TRBV2 to TRBJ2-7; 9 nucleotides match TRBD1. Losses at the gene ends were 9 bases for V and 0 bases for J; bases not matched to a gene: 6. This CDR3 has 14 amino acids. Germline V gene data show CDR1 as SNHLY and CDR2 as FYNNEI. DNA of the CDR3: TGTGCCAGGGCGGACAGGGGTGACTCCTACGAGCAGTACTTC. Translated, it gives CARADRGDSYEQYF.

V is TRBV9 and J is TRBJ1-5; the match to TRBD1 covers 7 bases. Germline CDR1 and CDR2: SGDLS and YYNGEE. This CDR3 contains 14 residues. J lost 4 bases, V lost 4 bases, and 5 bases had no gene match. In DNA form, the CDR3 reads TGTGCCAGCAGCAGGACAGGACTAAATCAGCCCCAGCATTTT. Translating gives CASSRTGLNQPQHF.

As for this clone: Other DNA variants within this sample encode the same CDR3. The gene calls are TRBV9 and TRBJ2-7, with a tentative D call TRBD2 (5 bases). CDR3 length equals 15 residues. The V gene's germline CDR1 is SGDLS and CDR2 YYNGEE. V dropped 0 bases and J dropped 3 bases, with 13 bases sitting between them. CDR3 loop: CASSVGGPPSYEQYF. DNA of the CDR3: TGTGCCAGCAGCGTAGGAGGGCCTCCGAGCTACGAGCAGTACTTC.

The chain recombines TRBV27 with TRBJ1-1; D not certain. V shed 4 bases and J shed 3 bases, with 12 bases lying between them. CDR1 and CDR2 from the germline V gene are MNHEY and SMNVEV (reference sequence). The CDR3 spans 14 residues. In nucleotides, the CDR3 is TGTGCCAGCAGTTATACCCTCCGACACACTGAAGCTTTCTTT. It is translated as CASSYTLRHTEAFF.

The chain employs TRBV5-4 and TRBJ2-5, with D hard to call. The CDR3 spans 16 residues. Germline V gene data show CDR1 as SGHNT and CDR2 as YYREEE (reference sequence). Trimming stripped 5 bases from V and 5 bases from J, with 22 bases between. CDR3 nucleotide sequence: TGTGCCAGCAGACAAAATAACGGTCAGGAGACGGAGACCCAGTACTTC. Its translation: CASRQNNGQETETQYF.

This chain joins TRBV19 and TRBJ1-4; 9 bases are shared with TRBD1. CDR1 is LNHDA, CDR2 SQIVND, per germline (reference sequence). CDR3 length: 16 amino acids. The V gene end was trimmed by 3 bases and the J gene end by 3 bases; junction bases not matched to a gene: 5. The CDR3 DNA follows: TGTGCCAGTAGTATTCTACAGGGGGCGTCTAATGAAAAACTGTTTTTT. Translation: CASSILQGASNEKLFF.

Written as DNA, the CDR3 is TGCAGCGCTGGCGAGACCGGAGGGACGGGGGGACCCTACACCTTC. Translated: CSAGETGGTGGPYTF. This rearrangement joins TRBV29-1 to TRBJ1-2, with D perhaps matching TRBD1 (5 bases). CDR1 and CDR2 (germline): SQVTM, ANQGSEA. This CDR3 spans 15 amino acids. V was cut by 7 bases and J by 10 bases, with 28 bases left in between.

The rearrangement joins TRBV24-1 to TRBJ2-7; 8 bases fit TRBD1. This CDR3 spans 17 amino acids. Per germline, CDR1 KGHDR and CDR2 SFDVKD. V shed 5 bases and J 0 bases; nucleotides not matched to a gene: 11. CDR3 nucleotides: TGTGCCACCAGTGCAAGCCTCAGACAGGGGTTCTCCTACGAGCAGTACTTC. This gives the protein CATSASLRQGFSYEQYF.

This clone was recorded only once. V and J are TRBV5-6 and TRBJ1-3; the D gene is possibly TRBD1 (5 bases). This CDR3 has 16 amino acids. The V gene's germline CDR1 is SGHDT and CDR2 YYEEEE. Trimming cost V 2 bases and J 2 bases, with 14 bases left between them. The CDR3 DNA reads TGTGCCAGCAGCTTCAGACGGGGGGAAACTGGAAACACCATATATTTT. This gives the protein CASSFRRGETGNTIYF.

The chain is built from TRBV4-1 and TRBJ2-4; D unresolved. The ends were cut back, 1 base at V and 3 bases at J, with 10 bases in the middle. The CDR3 covers 15 residues. Per the germline V gene, CDR1 is MGHRA and CDR2 is YSYEKL. CDR3 in amino acids: CASSQGIEFKNIQYF. Written as DNA, the CDR3 is TGCGCCAGCAGCCAAGGCATTGAATTCAAAAACATTCAGTACTTC.

This rearrangement joins TRBV19 to TRBJ2-2; a weak D match, TRBD2 (7 bases). Trimming took 3 bases from V and 7 from J, leaving 12 bases between them. The CDR3 spans 14 residues. The germline gives CDR1 LNHDA, CDR2 SQIVND (reference sequence). The CDR3 is CASSMGGDIGELFF. The CDR3 DNA is TGTGCCAGTAGTATGGGAGGGGACATCGGGGAGCTGTTTTTT.

The chain has TRBV10-3 and TRBJ2-7; D perhaps matches TRBD1 (5 bases). From germline, CDR1 is ENHRY and CDR2 SYGVKD. Trimming pared 4 bases from V and 0 bases from J, leaving 13 bases between. The CDR3 totals 15 residues. The chain's CDR3 is CAISGRGDSSYEQYF. Written as DNA, the CDR3 is TGTGCCATCAGTGGGCGAGGCGACAGCTCCTACGAGCAGTACTTC.

This clone occurred once. This chain links TRBV18 with TRBJ2-6; TRBD1 aligns across 8 bases. Germline CDR1 reads KGHSH; CDR2 reads LQKENI. V was pared by 3 bases and J by 0 bases, with 13 bases of the junction left unmatched. This CDR3 contains 20 residues. CDR3: CASSPAPGTGEISGANVLTF. CDR3 sequence (DNA): TGTGCCAGCTCACCCGCTCCCGGGACAGGAGAGATCTCTGGGGCCAACGTCCTGACTTTC. Supplemented by reference TRBV18 and TRBJ2-6, the full variable domain reads NAGVMQNPRHLVRRRGQEARLRCSPMKGHSHVYWYRQLPEEGLKFMVYLQKENIIDESGMPKERFSAEFPKEGPSILRIQQVVRGDSAAYFCASSPAPGTGEISGANVLTFGAGSRLTVL.